This entry lists 8 T cell receptor beta chains sequenced from one sample in a study of shared clonotypes between healthy human individuals. Using immunoSEQ multiplex PCR, the repertoire was profiled, and TCRdb retains in-frame clones only, with some absent. This table has under 2.5 million clones, 85% to 95% appearing once. Sequences were obtained from naive CD4+ T cells from PBMCs. As for subset: CD45RA+ positively selected. The receptors were sampled from a man aged 18 to 30 in good health. Some clones in this sample may be carry-over from other donors' samples.

V gene TRBV5-1 combines with J gene TRBJ2-2; weak D call: TRBD2 (5 bases). This CDR3 has 15 residues. Germline lookup yields CDR1 SGHRS and CDR2 YFSETQ. V shed 0 bases and J shed 4 bases, with 10 bases lying between them. The CDR3 protein is CASSLAGGLTGELFF. The CDR3 region has the DNA TGCGCCAGCAGCTTGGCGGGCGGGCTCACCGGGGAGCTGTTTTTT.

The chain couples TRBV28 to TRBJ1-5; D perhaps matches TRBD1 (5 bases). V lost 6 bases and J 0 bases, leaving 12 bases between the germline ends. Per germline, CDR1 MDHEN and CDR2 SYDVKM. The length of the CDR3 is 15 residues. The CDR3 spells CASSKGVNSNQPQHF. Written as DNA, the CDR3 is TGTGCCAGCAGCAAAGGGGTTAATAGCAATCAGCCCCAGCATTTT.

This chain joins TRBV7-2 and TRBJ2-5, with D possibly being TRBD1 or TRBD2 (5 bases each). V lost 0 bases to trimming and J lost 5 bases, with 19 bases between them. The CDR3 has 17 amino acids. Germline V lookup: CDR1 SGHTA, CDR2 FQGNSA. The CDR3 protein is CASSLAGLALSGETQYF. DNA for the CDR3: TGTGCCAGCAGCTTAGCGGGGCTAGCTCTCTCTGGGGAGACCCAGTACTTC.

This clone was counted once. The CDR3 here is CASSSPVGETQYF. For the CDR3, the DNA is TGTGCCAGCAGCTCCCCCGTCGGAGAGACCCAGTACTTC. V gene TRBV11-2 combines with J gene TRBJ2-5; D unclear. The CDR3 totals 13 residues. With 4 bases removed from V and 4 bases from J, the gap between germline ends came to 10 bases. Germline CDR1 reads SGHAT; CDR2 reads FQNNGV. The full variable domain, rest sourced from reference TRBV11-2 and TRBJ2-5, is EAGVAQSPRYKIIEKRQSVAFWCNPISGHATLYWYQQILGQGPKLLIQFQNNGVVDDSQLPKDRFSAERLKGVDSTLKIQPAKLEDSAVYLCASSSPVGETQYFGPGTRLLVL.

The chain employs TRBV30 and TRBJ1-1, with D possibly TRBD1 on 5 matching bases. Germline V gene sequence: CDR1 GTSNPN, CDR2 SVGIG (reference sequence). CDR3 size: 13 residues. V was trimmed by 3 bases and J by 5 bases, leaving 13 bases between them. The CDR3 coding sequence is TGTGCCTGGAGGGGGGATCGGGGGACTGAAGCTTTCTTT. This gives the protein CAWRGDRGTEAFF.

The V and J genes are TRBV6-5 and TRBJ2-7, with a tentative D call TRBD1 (5 bases). Per the germline V gene, CDR1 is MNHEY and CDR2 is SVGAGI. The CDR3 consists of 14 residues. The V end lost 6 bases, the J end lost 9 bases, and 21 bases lay between the germline ends. The CDR3 loop reads CASSQNRKGERQYF. CDR3 bases: TGTGCCAGCAGCCAAAACAGGAAAGGGGAAAGGCAGTACTTC.

The V and J genes are TRBV5-1 and TRBJ2-2, with 7 nucleotides matching TRBD2. From germline, CDR1 is SGHRS and CDR2 YFSETQ. V was clipped by 2 bases and J by 0 bases; unmatched bases: 4. This CDR3 region has 16 residues. CDR3 protein: CASSFLAAPNTGELFF. CDR3 nucleotides: TGCGCCAGCAGCTTTCTAGCGGCCCCGAACACCGGGGAGCTGTTTTTT.

The chain employs TRBV11-2 and TRBJ1-2; tentative D call: TRBD1 (5 bases). CDR3 length: 15 amino acids. The germline V gene has CDR1 SGHAT and CDR2 FQNNGV. The V and J ends lost 5 bases and 5 bases respectively, with 18 bases between them. The DNA for the CDR3 is TGTGCCAGCAGCCCCCTCGGGGGGATTTTATATGGCTACACCTTC. Translation: CASSPLGGILYGYTF.